This TCR beta chain was sequenced for a study of T cell responses to AZD1222 COVID-19 vaccine. Findings and caveats of the study: Clonal diversity may have been underestimated, and the donors were mostly white British, with more females than males. The peak T cell response came first, and repertoires were sampled only after it. When two AZD1222 doses had been given, Spike-specific TCR breadth and depth rose. Baseline testing showed seropositivity in only six or seven AZD1222 recipients.

TCRdb's table, derived via immunoSEQ multiplex PCR, lists solely in-frame clones and lacks some. The sample includes about 120,000 clones, 85% to 95% seen only once; the top ten take 2.9%. As to this clone: Its antigen remains unknown.

The V and J ends lost 3 bases and 1 base respectively, with 16 bases between them. Germline-derived CDR1 and CDR2 are MDHEN and SYDVKM. This CDR3 has 16 amino acids. The TCR originated in an adult in good health. This chain joins TRBV28 and TRBJ2-7, with a weak D call TRBD1 (6 bases). Source: peripheral blood, taken on day 0 of AZD1222 vaccination. CDR3 DNA: TGTGCCAGCAGTTTTGTGGGGGCCCTCCGGTCCTACGAGCAGTACTTC. Translation gives CASSFVGALRSYEQYF.